This T cell receptor (beta chain) was recorded in a study of OX40 agonist ivuxolimab in advanced cancers. Study-wide points: At 0.1 to 3.0 mg/kg, clonal expansion of CD4+ and CD8+ blood T cells had occurred by week 6. CD8+ T cells were the subset that, on average, had more expanded clones than CD4+.

Generated by immunoSEQ multiplex PCR, the TCRdb table keeps only in-frame clones and is missing some. The sample yields 85,000 to 95,000 clones, 91% seen once. On this clone: Its antigen is unidentified.

The input for sequencing was CD4+ or CD8+ T cells sorted from blood, taken in a trial of the OX40 agonist ivuxolimab. This receptor was identified in an adult with an advanced solid tumor such as melanoma, head and neck, liver or kidney cancer.

The CDR3 here is CASSLISDEAFF. The CDR3 nucleotides are TGTGCCAGCAGCTTAATTTCAGATGAAGCTTTCTTT. The chain is built from TRBV11-2 and TRBJ1-1; D unclear. Trimming cost V 2 bases and J 7 bases, with 8 bases left between them. The CDR3 totals 12 residues. The germline V gene has CDR1 SGHAT and CDR2 FQNNGV.